This T cell receptor beta chain is from a study of OX40 agonist ivuxolimab in advanced cancers. About the research overall: Cohort: approximately 83% men, mean age approximately 66, aged about 23 to 80. Checkpoint inhibitors had been given previously to 35% to 50% of patients. Study-wide results and caveats: On average, a greater number of expanded clones characterised CD8+ T cells relative to CD4+. Clonal expansion among partial responders at 0.1-3.0 mg/kg ranked near the lowest.

This CDR3 has 11 amino acids. V was shortened by 2 bases and J by 5 bases, with 3 bases between the two germline ends. The germline V gene has CDR1 ENHRY and CDR2 SYGVKD. A note on this clone: No antigen is known for it.

Using immunoSEQ multiplex PCR, the repertoire was profiled, and TCRdb retains in-frame clones only, with some absent. The table has 65,000 to 95,000 clones, around 90% seen once. J is TRBJ2-5 and V is TRBV10-3; D not certain. The sample consisted of CD4+ or CD8+ T cells sorted from blood, taken in a trial of the OX40 agonist ivuxolimab. The origin of this receptor is an adult with an advanced solid tumor such as melanoma, head and neck, liver or kidney cancer. The CDR3 spells CAISEGETQYF. In DNA form, the CDR3 reads TGTGCCATCAGTGAGGGTGAGACCCAGTACTTC.